Listed below are T cell receptor beta chains from one sample, sequenced in a study of T cell responses to AZD1222 COVID-19 vaccine. Sequenced by immunoSEQ multiplex PCR; TCRdb stores in-frame clones only, minus some. The sample includes 65,000 to 90,000 clones, approximately 88% seen only once; the top ten take 15% to 20%. The sample consisted of peripheral blood, taken on day 0 of AZD1222 vaccination. All receptors derive from an adult in good health. Each CDR3 is given with its conserved first and last residue. D genes are given only for firm matches. Not every row has a clone size; where given, it reads once, few, many or a size class.

abundance,j_gene,d_gene,v_gene,CDR3nt,CDR3aa
.,TRBJ2-7,.,TRBV2,TGTGCCAGCAGTACAACCTACGAGCAGTACTTC,CASSTTYEQYF
.,TRBJ1-2,.,TRBV28,TGTGCCAGCCTTGAGACAGGCGGACATGGCTACACCTTC,CASLETGGHGYTF
.,TRBJ2-2,TRBD2,TRBV5-1,TGCGCCAGCAGCTTGGCCAGCGGGGGATCGAACACCGGGGAGCTGTTTTTT,CASSLASGGSNTGELFF
few,TRBJ1-2,.,TRBV7-8,TGTGCCAGCAGCTCCGGGGTATATGGCTACACCTTC,CASSSGVYGYTF
once,TRBJ2-1,.,TRBV2,TGTGCCAGCAGTGAAGCTTCGTTTGGCAATGAGCAGTTCTTC,CASSEASFGNEQFF
.,TRBJ2-7,.,TRBV6-5,TGTGCCAGCAGAGGACTGGGGGAGCAGTACTTC,CASRGLGEQYF
.,TRBJ2-4,TRBD2,TRBV30,TGTGCCTGGAGTGTCCCAAACCAGAGGTGGGGGGGAACCAAAAACATTCAGTACTTC,CAWSVPNQRWGGTKNIQYF
.,TRBJ1-6,.,TRBV3-1/TRBV3-2,TGTGCCAGCAGCCAAGATTCACCCCTCCACTTT,CASSQDSPLHF
.,TRBJ2-7,.,TRBV7-2,TGTGCCACCGTCCTTATTGGAAGCTCCTACGAGCAGTACTTC,CATVLIGSSYEQYF
.,TRBJ2-1,TRBD1,TRBV6-5,TGTGCCAGCAGGGGACAGGGGGGCAATGAGCAGTTCTTC,CASRGQGGNEQFF
.,TRBJ2-7,TRBD1,TRBV5-8,TGTGCCAGCAGCGGGACAGTCGCCGAGAGCTCCTACGAGCAGTACTTC,CASSGTVAESSYEQYF
.,TRBJ1-6,.,TRBV6-5,TGTGCCAGCAGTAGCCGGCCAGCTAATTCACCCCTCCACTTT,CASSSRPANSPLHF
many,TRBJ1-1,.,TRBV14,TGTGCCAGCAGCTATATGACAGTTGCATCTGAAGCTTTCTTT,CASSYMTVASEAFF
.,TRBJ2-2,.,TRBV19,TGTGCCAGTAGTATCTTGGACACCGGGGAGCTGTTTTTT,CASSILDTGELFF
.,TRBJ2-7,TRBD1,TRBV28,TGTGCCAGCAGCTTGGACAGGCCGGTCTACGAGCAGTACTTC,CASSLDRPVYEQYF
.,TRBJ2-3,TRBD1,TRBV27,TGTGCCAGCAGTTTATGGGGACAGACTACAGATACGCAGTATTTT,CASSLWGQTTDTQYF
.,TRBJ2-5,.,TRBV18,TGTGCCAGCTCACCATTCGCAGGCCAAGGGACCCAGTACTTC,CASSPFAGQGTQYF